This TCR beta chain was recovered during a study of T cell repertoires in cytomegalovirus infection. The wider study: It was recently identified HLA-C-restricted and well-studied HLA-B-restricted CMV epitopes that the study used. CMV infection together with matching HLA type was indicated by public TCR beta signatures. Study conclusions and caveats: Cumulative public TCR beta family frequency identified carriers of CMV plus the relevant HLA. HLA-C-restricted CMV clonotypes gave the most frequent clonotype in two of eight donors.

MiXCR was run by TCRdb on the reads, yielding one entry per CDR3 protein. This sample has around 70,000 distinct CDR3 sequences, with under 30% found just once. This clonotype was observed many times. As yet, its antigen is unknown. The germline gives CDR1 SGHTA, CDR2 FQGNSA. Trimming took 2 bases from V and 5 from J, leaving 6 bases between them. The CDR3 runs 12 residues. V and J are TRBV7-2 and TRBJ1-1; D uncertain. This clonotype was obtained from a human donor in good health (CMV status not recorded). Some clones in this sample may be carry-over from other donors' samples. Sequencing was performed on CD8+ T cells from cultured PBMCs, taken from culture after CMV antigen stimulation. Here the CDR3 reads CASSLSQTEAFF. The DNA for the CDR3 is TGTGCCAGCAGCTTATCACAGACTGAAGCTTTCTTT.